These 18 T cell receptor beta chains came from one sample sequenced in a study of shared clonotypes between healthy human individuals. The naive CD8 population came from CD45RO-negative cells selected for CCR7, without terminally differentiated effector memory CD45RA+ cells. The assay was immunoSEQ multiplex PCR, and TCRdb's table has in-frame clones only and misses some. Of 450,000 to 700,000 clones listed, about 95% are singletons. The sample taken for sequencing was naive CD8+ T cells sorted from blood. The receptors shown here come from a woman aged 30 to 39 in good health.

The gene calls are TRBV4-1 and TRBJ1-6; a possible D gene is TRBD1 (6 bases). Germline lookup yields CDR1 MGHRA and CDR2 YSYEKL. The ends were cut back, 2 bases at V and 7 bases at J, with 12 bases in the middle. This CDR3 is 15 amino acids long. CDR3 sequence (DNA): TGCGCCAGCAGCCAATTGACAGGACGGAATTCACCCCTCCACTTT. Translation: CASSQLTGRNSPLHF.

This CDR3 reads CSVGDNSYEQYF. The DNA for the CDR3 is TGCAGCGTTGGAGACAACTCCTACGAGCAGTACTTC. The chain has TRBV29-1 and TRBJ2-7; no reliable D call. From germline, CDR1 is SQVTM and CDR2 ANQGSEA. V dropped 4 bases and J dropped 0 bases, with 7 bases sitting between them. The CDR3 is made up of 12 amino acids.

V usage is TRBV4-1 and J usage is TRBJ2-1; weak D call: TRBD2 (6 bases). Trimming cost V 4 bases and J 8 bases, with 18 bases left between them. Germline CDR1 and CDR2: MGHRA and YSYEKL. The length of the CDR3 is 15 residues. The CDR3 sequence: CASSPRAGTRDEQFF. CDR3 DNA: TGCGCCAGCAGCCCCAGGGCGGGGACGCGAGATGAGCAGTTCTTC.

V is TRBV14 and J is TRBJ1-4; 7 bases are shared with TRBD1. Germline CDR1 and CDR2: SGHDN and FVKESK. This CDR3 is built from 14 residues. J gave up 6 bases and V 5 bases, and 6 bases lay outside the gene matches. CDR3 amino acids: CASSTPGGHEKLFF. Here the CDR3 DNA reads TGTGCCAGCAGCACCCCAGGGGGGCATGAAAAACTGTTTTTT. Using reference TRBV14 and TRBJ1-4 for the parts outside the CDR3, the full variable domain is EAGVTQFPSHSVIEKGQTVTLRCDPISGHDNLYWYRRVMGKEIKFLLHFVKESKQDESGMPNNRFLAERTGGTYSTLKVQPAELEDSGVYFCASSTPGGHEKLFFGSGTQLSVL.

The chain couples TRBV9 to TRBJ1-2; 7 bases are a match to TRBD1. V shed 4 bases, J shed 4 bases, and the junction held 22 bases outside the gene matches. Germline V gives CDR1 SGDLS, CDR2 YYNGEE. CDR3 length: 19 residues. The CDR3 region is CASSLRTGWDRSLGYGYTF. In nucleotides, the CDR3 is TGTGCCAGCAGCCTACGTACGGGGTGGGACAGATCCCTCGGCTATGGCTACACCTTC.

V is TRBV7-2 and J is TRBJ2-7, with D maybe TRBD2 (5 bases). CDR1 SGHTA and CDR2 FQGNSA come from the germline V gene. CDR3 length equals 13 residues. V lost 5 bases and J lost 3, with 11 bases in between. In DNA, the CDR3 is TGTGCCAGCAGCCCGGGGTACCGCTACGAGCAGTACTTC. Translated, it gives CASSPGYRYEQYF. Supplemented by reference TRBV7-2 and TRBJ2-7, the full variable domain reads GAGVSQSPSNKVTEKGKDVELRCDPISGHTALYWYRQSLGQGLEFLIYFQGNSAPDKSGLPSDRFSAERTGGSVSTLTIQRTQQEDSAVYLCASSPGYRYEQYFGPGTRLTVT.

The V gene is TRBV5-6, the J gene TRBJ1-4; tentative D call: TRBD1 (5 bases). CDR1 is SGHDT, CDR2 YYEEEE, per germline. This CDR3 has 14 amino acids. The ends were cut back, 1 base at V and 8 bases at J, with 12 bases in the middle. CDR3 residues: CASSLWGGEEKLFF. Written as DNA, the CDR3 is TGTGCCAGCAGCTTGTGGGGGGGAGAAGAAAAACTGTTTTTT.

V and J are TRBV6-4 and TRBJ2-1, with D possibly being TRBD1 (6 bases). CDR1 MRHNA and CDR2 SNTAGT come from the germline V gene. The CDR3 runs to 14 residues. V lost 6 bases, J lost 9 bases, and 18 bases lay in between. CDR3 sequence: CASSAGTHIREQFF. For the CDR3, the DNA is TGTGCCAGCAGCGCCGGGACACATATCCGTGAGCAGTTCTTC.

This chain uses TRBV27 with TRBJ1-5; no reliable D call. Germline CDR1 reads MNHEY; CDR2 reads SMNVEV (reference sequence). This CDR3 comprises 14 residues. V lost 5 bases to trimming and J lost 3 bases, with 11 bases between them. The CDR3 spells CASSPRPYNQPQHF. As DNA, the CDR3 is TGTGCCAGCAGTCCCCGACCGTACAATCAGCCCCAGCATTTT.

This clone was seen just once. The chain carries TRBV13 and TRBJ2-1; D tentatively reads TRBD1 or TRBD2 (5 bases each). V gave up 3 bases and J gave up 2 bases, with 11 bases separating them. Per the germline V gene, CDR1 is PRHDT and CDR2 is FYEKMQ (reference sequence). This CDR3 is 15 amino acids long. CDR3 sequence (DNA): TGTGCCAGCAGCTTCTGGGAGACAGCCTACAATGAGCAGTTCTTC. It encodes CASSFWETAYNEQFF.

As for this clone: The sample contains more than one DNA sequence encoding this CDR3. This sequence joins TRBV4-1 and TRBJ1-1, with D unresolved. Trimming stripped 1 base from V and 0 bases from J, with 6 bases between. The CDR3 loop spans 14 amino acids. Germline V gives CDR1 MGHRA, CDR2 YSYEKL. The CDR3 loop is CASSQGAVNTEAFF. DNA for the CDR3: TGCGCCAGCAGCCAAGGGGCAGTGAACACTGAAGCTTTCTTT.

This sequence joins TRBV5-1 and TRBJ1-1; 9 nucleotides line up with TRBD1. The CDR3 contains 13 residues. V shed 3 bases, J shed 4 bases, and the junction held 1 base outside the gene matches. CDR1 is SGHRS and CDR2 is YFSETQ in the germline V gene. This CDR3 reads CASSWGQGTEAFF. The CDR3 bases are TGCGCCAGCAGCTGGGGACAGGGCACTGAAGCTTTCTTT.

V usage is TRBV19 and J usage is TRBJ1-3; the match to TRBD1 covers 9 bases. The junction had 7 bases not matched to a gene; V was cut back by 3 bases and J by 7 bases. CDR1 LNHDA and CDR2 SQIVND come from the germline V gene (reference sequence). CDR3 length: 15 amino acids. The CDR3 protein is CASSILGTGLNTIYF. As DNA, the CDR3 is TGTGCCAGTAGTATCCTCGGGACAGGGCTGAACACCATATATTTT.

V gene TRBV2 combines with J gene TRBJ1-5; 7 nucleotides agree with TRBD1. The CDR3 is made up of 15 amino acids. The V gene's germline CDR1 is SNHLY and CDR2 FYNNEI. V lost 3 bases to trimming and J lost 4 bases; unmatched junction nucleotides: 6. DNA of the CDR3: TGTGCCAGCAGTGATTCCGGACAGGTAAATCAGCCCCAGCATTTT. Translated: CASSDSGQVNQPQHF.

CDR3 coding DNA: TGCAGCGTCATACGCTCCTACAATGAGCAGTTCTTC. This gives the protein CSVIRSYNEQFF. The rearrangement links TRBV29-1 to TRBJ2-1; D not resolved. Trimming removed 6 bases from V and 0 bases from J, with 6 bases in between. Germline CDR1 is SQVTM and CDR2 is ANQGSEA. The CDR3 contains 12 residues.

V usage is TRBV27 and J usage is TRBJ2-7; TRBD1 matches 7 bases. This CDR3 spans 16 amino acids. CDR1 MNHEY and CDR2 SMNVEV come from the germline V gene (reference sequence). Germline trimming cut 5 bases from V and 3 bases from J; bases unmatched to any gene: 13. Here the CDR3 reads CASSPSTGERGYEQYF. For the CDR3, the DNA is TGTGCCAGCAGTCCATCTACAGGGGAAAGGGGCTACGAGCAGTACTTC.

The J gene is TRBJ2-2, the V gene TRBV27; 9 bases fit TRBD2. Unmatched junction bases numbered 5, after V lost 3 bases and J lost 6 bases. This CDR3 is 15 amino acids long. Germline CDR1 reads MNHEY; CDR2 reads SMNVEV (reference sequence). The CDR3 DNA reads TGTGCCAGCAGTTTTGCTAGCGGGATGGCCGGGGAGCTGTTTTTT. Translating it yields CASSFASGMAGELFF.

The gene calls are TRBV1 and TRBJ2-6. TRBV1 has pseudogene status. The CDR3 covers 10 residues. The CDR3 nucleotides read TGCACCAGTCGGGCCAACGTCCTGACTTTC. Protein sequence: CTSRANVLTF.